This TCR beta chain is drawn from a study of T cells in narcolepsy (dated by TCRdb to between 2017 and 2018). Study-level background: Patients with narcolepsy type 1 or type 2 (NT1, NT2) were enrolled in the study together with healthy control donors. The study used TCR Vbeta sequencing to track clonotypes in blood and CSF while looking for autoreactive T cells in narcolepsy patients that target self-antigens of hypocretin neurons (hypocretin, TRIB2).

For TCR Vbeta sequencing, memory CD4+ T cells were sorted ex vivo from the peripheral blood of both healthy controls and narcolepsy patients. Broad study findings and their caveats: HCRT-specific and TRIB2-specific autoreactive clonotypes were highlighted in plots that compared CD4+ T cell clonotypes in CSF versus blood from the same patient. Some blood memory CD4+ repertoires from patients and controls contained no sequences matching autoreactive T cell clones. Patients and controls had similar numbers of sequenced blood memory CD4+ clonotypes, with averages of roughly 39,000 in patients and 30,000 to 35,000 in controls. According to the report, autoreactive clonotypes were detected serially in the blood of the same patients and of different patients, but not in healthy controls.

Libraries were built with the immunoSEQ multiplex PCR assay. The clones in this table, taken by TCRdb from immuneACCESS, are in-frame only. Not every clone is retained; where verified, under half of the shortfall comes from an unresolved V gene, and the cause of the rest is unknown. The sample includes about 33,000 clones, with under 90% observed a single time. Of the sample, around 1.2% falls within the top ten clones. With regard to this clone: This clone's antigen is unknown. No base-level quality is on record; no much larger clone is a single base apart.

V sheds 8 bases and J sheds 0 bases, leaving 7 bases between their ends. CDR1 and CDR2 were assigned from the germline V gene as SGHTA and FQGTGA. Spanning cysteine to phenylalanine, the CDR3 consists of 12 amino acids. Here the CDR3 DNA is all that survives: 36 bases in frame from base 1. This TCR derives from a human donor with narcolepsy. The chain is encoded by TRBV7-3 joined to TRBJ1-1; a tentative D call is TRBD1 (5 bases match). The sequencing input was CD45RA- memory CD4+ T cells from PBMCs. The cell subset or site label of this sample denotes: memory T cells sorted ex vivo from peripheral blood. CDR3 protein: CASGDLNTEAFF. The nucleotide sequence reads TGTGCCAGCGGGGACTTGAACACTGAAGCTTTCTTT.